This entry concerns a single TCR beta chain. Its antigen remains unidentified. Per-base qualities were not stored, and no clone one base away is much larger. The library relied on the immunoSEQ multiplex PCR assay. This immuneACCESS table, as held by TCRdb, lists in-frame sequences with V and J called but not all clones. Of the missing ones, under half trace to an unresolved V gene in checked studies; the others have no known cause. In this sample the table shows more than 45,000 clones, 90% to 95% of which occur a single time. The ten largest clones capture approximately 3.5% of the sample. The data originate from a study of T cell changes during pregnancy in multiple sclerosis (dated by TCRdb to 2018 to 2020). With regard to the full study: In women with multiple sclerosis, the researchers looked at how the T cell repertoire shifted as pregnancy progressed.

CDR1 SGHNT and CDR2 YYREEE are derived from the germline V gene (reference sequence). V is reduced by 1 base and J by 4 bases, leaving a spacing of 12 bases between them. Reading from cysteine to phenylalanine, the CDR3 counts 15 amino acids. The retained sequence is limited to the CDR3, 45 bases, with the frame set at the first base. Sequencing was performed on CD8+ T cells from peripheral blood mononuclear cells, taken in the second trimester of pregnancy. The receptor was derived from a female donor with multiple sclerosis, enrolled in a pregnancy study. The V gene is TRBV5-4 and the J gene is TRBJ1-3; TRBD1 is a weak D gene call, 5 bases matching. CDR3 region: CASSLQGASGNTIYF. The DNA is TGTGCCAGCAGCTTGCAAGGGGCGTCAGGAAACACCATATATTTT.